The next 2 T cell receptor beta chains were all read from a single sample in a study of blood T cell repertoires in COVID-19 (TCRdb year 2020). To prepare the library, the immunoSEQ multiplex PCR assay was applied. The immuneACCESS repertoire file appears here via TCRdb, limited to in-frame rearrangements. These files lack a portion of the clones; in checked studies, under half of the deficit traces to unresolved V genes, and the cause of the others is not known. This sample comprises tens of thousands of clones, 90% of them detected only once. 0.4% to 0.55% of the sample comes from the top ten. The sequenced sample was peripheral blood. The receptors stem from a man over 45 with COVID-19, enrolled during active disease.

V is TRBV10-3 and J is TRBJ2-3; D is perhaps TRBD1 (6 bases). Looked up from germline, CDR1 is ENHRY and CDR2 is SYGVKD. The CDR3 is 16 residues long. V was clipped by 3 bases and J by 6 bases, with 19 bases between them. The CDR3 is CAISDPGTHPGDTQYF. The CDR3 DNA is TGTGCCATCAGTGACCCCGGGACACACCCCGGGGATACGCAGTATTTT.

The V gene is TRBV7-3, the J gene TRBJ2-7, with 9 bases that match TRBD1. Unmatched junction bases numbered 4, after V lost 6 bases and J lost 4 bases. Germline CDR1 SGHTA, CDR2 FQGTGA. The CDR3 extends over 13 amino acids. CDR3 region: CASSLDRGYEQYF. The CDR3 DNA reads as TGTGCCAGCAGTTTGGACAGGGGATACGAGCAGTACTTC. The full variable domain, in which reference TRBV7-3 and TRBJ2-7 provide the parts outside the CDR3, is GAGVSQTPSNKVTEKGKYVELRCDPISGHTALYWYRQSLGQGPEFLIYFQGTGAADDSGLPNDRFFAVRPEGSVSTLKIQRTERGDSAVYLCASSLDRGYEQYFGPGTRLTVT.